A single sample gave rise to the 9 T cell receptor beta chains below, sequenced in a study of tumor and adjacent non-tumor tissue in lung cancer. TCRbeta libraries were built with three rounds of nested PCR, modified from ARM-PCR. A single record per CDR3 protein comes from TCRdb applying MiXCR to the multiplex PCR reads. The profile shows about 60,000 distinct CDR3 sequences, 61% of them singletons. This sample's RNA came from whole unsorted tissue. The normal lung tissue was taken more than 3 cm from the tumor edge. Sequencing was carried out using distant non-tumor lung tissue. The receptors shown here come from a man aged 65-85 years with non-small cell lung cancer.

The CDR3 here is CASSMYMRTGELFF. In DNA form, the CDR3 reads TGTGCCAGTAGCATGTACATGCGCACCGGGGAGCTGTTTTTT. The chain employs TRBV5-4 and TRBJ2-2, with D hard to call. This CDR3 spans 14 amino acids. Germline V lookup: CDR1 SGHNT, CDR2 YYREEE (reference sequence). Trimming shortened V by 8 bases and J by 4 bases, and 15 bases separated the two germline ends.

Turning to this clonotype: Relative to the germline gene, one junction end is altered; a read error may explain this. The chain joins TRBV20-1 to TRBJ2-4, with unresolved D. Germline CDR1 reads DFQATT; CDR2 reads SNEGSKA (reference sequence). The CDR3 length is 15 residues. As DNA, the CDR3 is TGCAGTGCGACCTCCGGGCCGATAGCCAAAAACATTCGGTACTTC. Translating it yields CSATSGPIAKNIRYF.

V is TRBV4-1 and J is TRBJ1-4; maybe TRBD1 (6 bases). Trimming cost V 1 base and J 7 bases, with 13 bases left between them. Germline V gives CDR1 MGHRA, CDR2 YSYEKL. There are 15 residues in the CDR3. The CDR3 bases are TGCGCCAGCAGCCAAGCAGGGGCCTGGAGTGAAAAACTGTTTTTT. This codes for CASSQAGAWSEKLFF.

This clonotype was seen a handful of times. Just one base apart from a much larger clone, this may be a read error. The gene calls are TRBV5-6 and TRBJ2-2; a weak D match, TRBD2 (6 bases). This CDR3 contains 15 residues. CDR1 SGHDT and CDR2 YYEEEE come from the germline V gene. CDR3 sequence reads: CASSLVRGYTGELLF. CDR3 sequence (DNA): TGTGCCAGCAGCCTGGTACGGGGGTACACCGGGGAGCTGCTTTTT.

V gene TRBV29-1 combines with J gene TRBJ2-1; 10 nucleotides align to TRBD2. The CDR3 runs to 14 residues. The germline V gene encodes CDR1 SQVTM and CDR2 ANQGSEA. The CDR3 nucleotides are TGCAACACGGCGACTAGCGGGCGTTACAATGAGCAGTTCTTC. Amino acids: CNTATSGRYNEQFF.

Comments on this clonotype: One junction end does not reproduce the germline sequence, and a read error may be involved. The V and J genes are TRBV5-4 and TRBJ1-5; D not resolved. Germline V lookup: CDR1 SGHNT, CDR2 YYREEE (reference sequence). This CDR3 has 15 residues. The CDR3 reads CASNLQGMGNQPQHF. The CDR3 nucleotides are TGTGCCAGCAACCTTCAAGGTATGGGGAATCAGCCCCAGCATTTC.

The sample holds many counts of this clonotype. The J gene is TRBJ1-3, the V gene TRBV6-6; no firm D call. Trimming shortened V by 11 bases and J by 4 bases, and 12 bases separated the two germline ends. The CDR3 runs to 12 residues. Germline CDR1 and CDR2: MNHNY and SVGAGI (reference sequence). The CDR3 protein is CAGGREGNTIYF. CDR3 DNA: TGTGCCGGAGGCCGGGAAGGAAACACCATATATTTT.

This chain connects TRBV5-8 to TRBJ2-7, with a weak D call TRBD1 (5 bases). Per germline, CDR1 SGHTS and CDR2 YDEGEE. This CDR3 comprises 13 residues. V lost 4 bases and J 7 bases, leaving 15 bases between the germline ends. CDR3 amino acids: CASSPQGFEEQYF. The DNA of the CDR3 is TGTGCCAGCAGCCCGCAGGGATTCGAGGAGCAGTACTTC. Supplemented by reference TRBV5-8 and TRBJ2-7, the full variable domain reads EAGVTQSPTHLIKTRGQQATLRCSPISGHTSVYWYQQALGLGLQFLLWYDEGEERNRGNFPPRFSGRQFPNYSSELNVNALELEDSALYLCASSPQGFEEQYFGPGTRLTVT.

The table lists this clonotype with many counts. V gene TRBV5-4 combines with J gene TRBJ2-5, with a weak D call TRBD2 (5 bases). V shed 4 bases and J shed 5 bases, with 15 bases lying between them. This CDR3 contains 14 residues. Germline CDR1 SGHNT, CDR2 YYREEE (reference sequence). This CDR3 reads CASSPRPGTETQYF. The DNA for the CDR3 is TGTGCCAGCAGCCCCCGACCGGGAACGGAGACCCAGTACTTC.